These 24 T cell receptor beta chains were sequenced from one sample in a study of cytomegalovirus exposure and HLA in healthy donors. The primer mix had 60 Vbeta and 13 Jbeta primers. Using immunoSEQ multiplex PCR, the repertoire was profiled, and TCRdb retains in-frame clones only, with some absent. The sample has around 200,000 clones, about 74% seen once. Sequencing used PBMCs. The source is a middle-aged man in good health and CMV-seronegative.

This clone was counted a few times. This chain connects TRBV16 to TRBJ2-7; 8 bases line up with TRBD2. The germline gives CDR1 KGHSY, CDR2 FQNENV. The J segment lost 0 bases and the V segment lost 1 base, leaving 2 bases of the junction unmatched. The CDR3 has 15 amino acids. For the CDR3, the DNA is TGTGCCAGCAGCCAATTACTAGCGGACTCCTACGAGCAGTACTTC. As protein: CASSQLLADSYEQYF.

CDR3 protein: CASSLGGTADTQYF. CDR3 sequence (DNA): TGTGCCAGCAGCTTGGGGGGGACCGCAGATACGCAGTATTTT. The J gene is TRBJ2-3, the V gene TRBV7-8; 7 nucleotides match TRBD2. The CDR3 spans 14 residues. Germline-derived CDR1 and CDR2 are SGHVS and FQNEAQ. V dropped 3 bases and J dropped 4; count of bases not matched to a gene: 4.

The V call is TRBV2, the J call TRBJ2-5; 9 bases are shared with TRBD2. This CDR3 has 14 amino acids. The germline V gene has CDR1 SNHLY and CDR2 FYNNEI. J gave up 3 bases and V 2 bases, and 1 base lay outside the gene matches. Written as DNA, the CDR3 is TGTGCCAGCAGTGAACTAGCGGGAAAAGAGACCCAGTACTTC. Encoded protein: CASSELAGKETQYF.

The J gene is TRBJ2-3, the V gene TRBV5-1, with D possibly being TRBD2 (6 bases). The CDR3 is 16 residues long. Looked up from germline, CDR1 is SGHRS and CDR2 is YFSETQ. Trimming left V 4 bases short and J 5 bases short, with 20 bases between. The CDR3 bases are TGCGCCAGCAGCCTGCTGGGCGGGACCCCTCTAGATACGCAGTATTTT. It is translated as CASSLLGGTPLDTQYF.

The J gene is TRBJ2-7, the V gene TRBV28; tentatively, D is TRBD2 (6 bases). Germline CDR1 is MDHEN and CDR2 is SYDVKM. There are 18 residues in the CDR3. Deletions cut 3 bases from V and 4 bases from J, with 25 bases between. The CDR3 DNA follows: TGTGCCAGCAGTTTGAATTTCGGCGCGGGCGGGAAGGGTTACGAGCAGTACTTC. Its protein is CASSLNFGAGGKGYEQYF.

For this clone: Distinct nucleotide sequences in the sample also encode this CDR3. The chain is built from TRBV9 and TRBJ2-5; tentative D call: TRBD1 (7 bases). The CDR3 is 14 amino acids. The germline CDR1 and CDR2 sequences are SGDLS and YYNGEE. V shed 2 bases and J shed 5 bases, with 13 bases lying between them. CDR3 sequence: CASSVEGAGETQYF. In DNA form, the CDR3 reads TGTGCCAGCAGCGTGGAGGGGGCGGGGGAGACCCAGTACTTC.

The chain links TRBV6-6 to TRBJ2-5; 7 bases agree with TRBD1. The assigned J gene may be wrong: the sequence end matches TRBJ2-7 better. This CDR3 comprises 14 residues. Germline assignment: CDR1 MNHNY and CDR2 SVGAGI (reference sequence). The CDR3 DNA is TGTGCCAGCAGTTCAGGGGGTAGCTCCTACGAGCAGTACTTC. This encodes CASSSGGSSYEQYF.

This chain joins TRBV19 and TRBJ1-1; 10 bases are shared with TRBD1. Germline-derived CDR1 and CDR2 are LNHDA and SQIVND (reference sequence). CDR3 size: 14 residues. With 5 bases clipped from V and 3 bases from J, the junction kept 3 bases outside the gene matches. DNA for the CDR3: TGTGCCAGTAGTCCGACAGGGGGCTACACTGAAGCTTTCTTT. It codes for CASSPTGGYTEAFF.

This chain connects TRBV30 to TRBJ1-2; tentatively, D is TRBD1 (5 bases). The CDR3 sequence is 13 residues long. CDR1 and CDR2 from the germline V gene are GTSNPN and SVGIG (reference sequence). V dropped 2 bases and J dropped 8 bases, with 15 bases sitting between them. CDR3 coding DNA: TGTGCCTGGAGTACCCTTGGGGCCAGGGGCTACACCTTC. It is translated as CAWSTLGARGYTF.

This chain uses TRBV11-2 with TRBJ1-6; D gene ambiguous. The CDR3 runs 20 residues. CDR1 is SGHAT and CDR2 is FQNNGV in the germline V gene. V was shortened by 0 bases and J by 2 bases, with 20 bases between the two germline ends. The CDR3 region is CASSLDRSYPLTPYNSPLHF. For the CDR3, the DNA is TGTGCCAGCAGCTTAGATCGGTCGTATCCCCTTACGCCCTATAATTCACCCCTCCACTTT.

The chain uses TRBV27 and TRBJ1-1; the match to TRBD1 covers 8 bases. The germline V gene encodes CDR1 MNHEY and CDR2 SMNVEV (reference sequence). The CDR3 spans 15 residues. The ends lost 6 bases at V and 1 base at J; junction bases unmatched: 7. CDR3 sequence: CASRGDRIKNTEAFF. CDR3 DNA sequence: TGTGCCAGCAGGGGGGACAGGATAAAGAACACTGAAGCTTTCTTT.

This chain joins TRBV5-4 and TRBJ2-3; D possibly corresponds to TRBD2 (6 bases). In germline, CDR1 is SGHNT, CDR2 YYREEE (reference sequence). The CDR3 is 16 amino acids. The V end lost 6 bases, the J end lost 3 bases, and 20 bases lay between the germline ends. The CDR3 region has the DNA TGTGCCAGCACCGGGGGTGGTGGGATTCTGACAGATACGCAGTATTTT. Translating gives CASTGGGGILTDTQYF. Together with reference TRBV5-4 and TRBJ2-3, the CDR3 gives the full variable domain: ETGVTQSPTHLIKTRGQQVTLRCSSQSGHNTVSWYQQALGQGPQFIFQYYREEENGRGNFPPRFSGLQFPNYSSELNVNALELDDSALYLCASTGGGGILTDTQYFGPGTRLTVL.

On this clone itself: At one of its ends the junction is not consistent with the germline gene, which may arise from a read error. The sample has other DNA sequences that encode this CDR3 too. This rearrangement joins TRBV27 to TRBJ1-1; 7 nucleotides line up with TRBD1. The CDR3 totals 14 residues. In germline, CDR1 is MNHEY, CDR2 SMNVEV (reference sequence). CDR3 in amino acids: CASSRGQMNTEAFF. In nucleotides, the CDR3 is TGTGCCAGCAGCCGGGGACAGATGAACACTGAGGCTTTCTTT.

The rearrangement joins TRBV5-1 to TRBJ1-2; 7 bases match TRBD1. Germline V gives CDR1 SGHRS, CDR2 YFSETQ. V was pared by 4 bases and J by 4 bases, with 16 bases of the junction left unmatched. The CDR3 runs to 17 residues. The CDR3 DNA follows: TGCGCCAGCAGCCCGCCTGGTCTGGACAGGCTGCTCTATGGCTACACCTTC. Translated: CASSPPGLDRLLYGYTF.

The rearrangement joins TRBV18 to TRBJ1-2, with TRBD1 identical over 8 bases. CDR1 is KGHSH and CDR2 is LQKENI in the germline V gene. With 3 bases clipped from V and 8 bases from J, the junction kept 8 bases outside the gene matches. The CDR3 totals 14 residues. The CDR3 coding sequence is TGTGCCAGCTCACCCTCGGACAGGGAAGGAGGCTACACCTTC. This translates into CASSPSDREGGYTF.

The chain carries TRBV7-6 and TRBJ2-5, with 15 bases that match TRBD2. Germline CDR1 and CDR2: SGHVS and FNYEAQ. The CDR3 length is 17 residues. With V trimmed by 3 bases and J by 6 bases, 8 bases remained unmatched. CDR3 nucleotides: TGTGCCAGCAGCTTCTGGTCGGGGACTAGCGGGGGGCAGACCCAGTACTTC. It translates to CASSFWSGTSGGQTQYF.

The chain recombines TRBV5-6 with TRBJ1-4, with D unresolved. The CDR3 has 11 amino acids. V was clipped by 1 base and J by 12 bases, with 7 bases between them. The germline CDR1 and CDR2 sequences are SGHDT and YYEEEE. The CDR3, as DNA: TGTGCCAGCAGCTTGTCTAAGCAACTGTTTTTT. It translates to CASSLSKQLFF. Combining the CDR3 with reference TRBV5-6 and TRBJ1-4 gives the whole variable domain DAGVTQSPTHLIKTRGQQVTLRCSPKSGHDTVSWYQQALGQGPQFIFQYYEEEERQRGNFPDRFSGHQFPNYSSELNVNALLLGDSALYLCASSLSKQLFFGSGTQLSVL.

The V gene is TRBV28, the J gene TRBJ2-7; 9 bases match TRBD2. V gave up 4 bases and J gave up 3 bases; unmatched junction bases: 7. In germline, CDR1 is MDHEN, CDR2 SYDVKM. The CDR3 has 15 residues. Here the CDR3 reads CASSSGSTSGYEQYF. CDR3 coding DNA: TGTGCCAGCAGTTCGGGCTCGACTAGCGGCTACGAGCAGTACTTC.

V and J are TRBV5-1 and TRBJ2-1, with 7 bases that match TRBD2. Trimming cost V 0 bases and J 4 bases; bases outside gene matches: 4. CDR3 length: 15 residues. Germline V gene data show CDR1 as SGHRS and CDR2 as YFSETQ. CDR3 region: CASSLVIAGYNEQFF. The CDR3 coding sequence is TGCGCCAGCAGCTTGGTAATAGCGGGTTACAATGAGCAGTTCTTC.

The chain recombines TRBV7-9 with TRBJ2-5; TRBD1 matches at 10 bases. The germline V gene encodes CDR1 SEHNR and CDR2 FQNEAQ (reference sequence). The CDR3 length is 12 residues. Losses at the gene ends were 10 bases for V and 3 bases for J; bases not matched to a gene: 2. DNA of the CDR3: TGTGCCACGGACAGGGGGAAAGAGACCCAGTACTTC. Protein: CATDRGKETQYF.

The rearrangement links TRBV27 to TRBJ2-2; 11 bases match TRBD2. The germline CDR1 and CDR2 sequences are MNHEY and SMNVEV (reference sequence). CDR3 length: 17 residues. V trimming: 6 bases; J trimming: 4 bases; junction bases outside the gene matches: 10. CDR3 protein: CASRATSGMLTTGELFF. The CDR3 DNA is TGTGCCAGCAGGGCGACTAGCGGGATGTTGACCACCGGGGAGCTGTTTTTT.

The rearrangement uses TRBV13 and TRBJ2-2; D is unresolved. The length of the CDR3 is 11 residues. CDR1 is PRHDT, CDR2 FYEKMQ, per germline (reference sequence). Between the trimmed V and J ends, which lost 5 bases and 5 bases, there was a span of 3 bases. The CDR3 region is CASSHTGELFF. CDR3 coding DNA: TGTGCCAGCAGCCATACCGGGGAGCTGTTTTTT.

The chain joins TRBV30 to TRBJ2-7; TRBD2 is a possible D gene (5 bases). The V end was cut by 4 bases, the J end by 5 bases, with 21 bases between. This CDR3 contains 15 residues. CDR1 is GTSNPN, CDR2 SVGIG, per germline (reference sequence). This chain's CDR3 is CAWTSAGVAINEQYF. The CDR3 bases are TGTGCCTGGACCTCCGCCGGGGTTGCTATCAACGAGCAGTACTTC.

This clone appeared a few times. This chain uses TRBV4-1 with TRBJ1-5; D call uncertain. This CDR3 contains 15 residues. CDR1 and CDR2 from the germline V gene are MGHRA and YSYEKL. V gave up 1 base and J gave up 3 bases, with 10 bases separating them. The CDR3 region is CASSQGERINQPQHF. DNA of the CDR3: TGCGCCAGCAGCCAAGGGGAGAGAATCAATCAGCCCCAGCATTTT.